This T cell receptor (beta chain) was obtained from a study of blood T cell repertoires in COVID-19. Study context: T cells, B-cell-depleted T cells, or PBMCs provided the cDNA or gDNA that served as material.

The CDR3 contains 15 residues. CDR1 is SGHNT and CDR2 is YENEEA in the germline V gene. V dropped 4 bases and J dropped 2; count of bases not matched to a gene: 7. Measured with immunoSEQ multiplex PCR; TCRdb has only the in-frame clones, and not every one. The data show under 200,000 clones, around 80% seen once. Cohort assignment relied on participant-reported clinical history. The sample holds a few counts of this clone. This clonotype was obtained from a woman aged 45-65 years who had recovered from COVID-19. Sequenced input: PBMCs or T cells enriched from blood (not recorded which). The chain couples TRBV11-3 to TRBJ2-7; 8 bases match TRBD1. The CDR3 DNA reads TGTGCCAGCAGCTCGCGACAGGGGACCGCCTACGAGCAGTACTTC. Translation gives CASSSRQGTAYEQYF.